Below are 31 T cell receptor beta chains sequenced from a single sample in a study of blood T cell repertoires in COVID-19. Method: immunoSEQ multiplex PCR; TCRdb's copy keeps in-frame clones and lacks some. The data contain around 73,000 clones, approximately 83% of them seen just once; the ten biggest clones take up 25% to 30%. Sequencing was done on a sample of peripheral blood. The source is a human donor in a cohort sampled during active COVID-19.

The V gene is TRBV5-1, the J gene TRBJ2-3; the match to TRBD2 covers 9 bases. The length of the CDR3 is 15 residues. Germline CDR1 is SGHRS and CDR2 is YFSETQ. V lost 4 bases and J lost 0; bases outside the gene matches: 3. CDR3 amino acids: CASSPGTSSTDTQYF. The CDR3 coding sequence is TGCGCCAGCAGCCCCGGGACTAGCAGCACAGATACGCAGTATTTT.

J is TRBJ2-2 and V is TRBV15, with 8 positions matching TRBD1. The CDR3 has 17 amino acids. The J segment lost 3 bases and the V segment lost 0 bases, leaving 6 bases of the junction unmatched. Germline CDR1 LNHNV, CDR2 YYDKDF (reference sequence). The CDR3 reads CATSRDPTGADTGELFF. DNA for the CDR3: TGTGCCACCAGCAGAGACCCGACAGGGGCGGACACCGGGGAGCTGTTTTTT.

This rearrangement joins TRBV4-1 to TRBJ2-3; 12 positions match TRBD2. V trimming: 0 bases; J trimming: 5 bases; junction bases outside the gene matches: 6. This CDR3 region has 17 residues. CDR1 is MGHRA, CDR2 YSYEKL, per germline. CDR3 region: CASSQDWTSGVGDTQYF. CDR3 DNA sequence: TGCGCCAGCAGCCAAGACTGGACTAGCGGGGTGGGAGATACGCAGTATTTT.

The chain uses TRBV19 and TRBJ2-1; D is perhaps TRBD2 (5 bases). Germline V lookup: CDR1 LNHDA, CDR2 SQIVND (reference sequence). The V gene lost 3 bases and the J gene lost 4 bases, with 13 bases spanning the gap. This CDR3 is built from 15 residues. The DNA for the CDR3 is TGTGCCAGTAGTATCTACGGGGAGCTTTACAATGAGCAGTTCTTC. This sequence encodes CASSIYGELYNEQFF. The whole variable domain, remainder taken from reference TRBV19 and TRBJ2-1, is DGGITQSPKYLFRKEGQNVTLSCEQNLNHDAMYWYRQDPGQGLRLIYYSQIVNDFQKGDIAEGYSVSREKKESFPLTVTSAQKNPTAFYLCASSIYGELYNEQFFGPGTRLTVL.

Note on this clone: An end of the junction differs from the germline gene, which may be a read error. The chain employs TRBV4-3 and TRBJ1-6, with TRBD1 identical over 7 bases. Germline assignment: CDR1 LGHNA and CDR2 YSLEER. The CDR3 runs 20 residues. CDR3 sequence (DNA): TGCGCCAGCAGCCAAGATGGGCCTAGGGGGCCAGAATCCTATTATTCACCCCTCCACTTT. This codes for CASSQDGPRGPESYYSPLHF.

This rearrangement joins TRBV5-1 to TRBJ2-3, with a tentative D call TRBD2 (5 bases). CDR1 is SGHRS and CDR2 is YFSETQ in the germline V gene. Trimming removed 2 bases at V and 2 bases at J, with 12 bases between. The CDR3 spans 15 residues. CDR3 region: CASSFFRGYTDTQYF. The CDR3 region has the DNA TGCGCCAGCAGCTTCTTTCGCGGGTACACAGATACGCAGTATTTT.

Points on this clone: The CDR3 does not close with the conserved phenylalanine or tryptophan, likely indicating a read error. Because the CDR3's place on the DNA is in doubt, the DNA is left out and the CDR3 is given as listed by TCRdb. The chain recombines TRBV20-1 with TRBJ1-2; the D call in the table, TRBD1, was not verified against the DNA. The CDR3 is 9 amino acids in total, end residues counted. Germline-derived CDR1 and CDR2 are DFQATT and SNEGSKA (reference sequence). CDR3 amino acids: CSARVGTLL.

The table lists this clone with a count of one. This chain joins TRBV18 and TRBJ2-6, with 9 bases lining up with TRBD1. Trimming at V came to 3 bases and at J to 4 bases, leaving 7 bases not matched to a gene. Germline V gene data show CDR1 as KGHSH and CDR2 as LQKENI. The CDR3 is 17 amino acids. CDR3 protein: CASSPGQGTVGANVLTF. The CDR3, as DNA: TGTGCCAGCTCACCGGGACAGGGCACGGTGGGGGCCAACGTCCTGACTTTC.

The V and J genes are TRBV5-1 and TRBJ2-3, with D possibly being TRBD1 (6 bases). The V end lost 0 bases, the J end lost 1 base, and 15 bases lay between the germline ends. This CDR3 region has 17 residues. Germline values: CDR1 SGHRS, CDR2 YFSETQ. CDR3 sequence: CASSLAPTGSRTDTQYF. The CDR3 nucleotides are TGCGCCAGCAGCTTGGCCCCGACAGGCTCCCGCACAGATACGCAGTATTTT.

Only a few counts were recorded for this clone. The sample contains more than one DNA sequence encoding this CDR3. The chain uses TRBV18 and TRBJ2-7, with D perhaps matching TRBD2 (5 bases). The CDR3 consists of 12 residues. Trimming pared 4 bases from V and 1 base from J, leaving 5 bases between. Germline loops: CDR1 KGHSH, CDR2 LQKENI. For the CDR3, the DNA is TGTGCCAGCTCACGCGGGTCCTACGAGCAGTACTTC. It is translated as CASSRGSYEQYF.

The chain recombines TRBV24-1 with TRBJ2-5; 13 positions match TRBD2. This CDR3 is built from 16 residues. The V gene end was trimmed by 4 bases and the J gene end by 7 bases; junction bases not matched to a gene: 8. CDR1 is KGHDR and CDR2 is SFDVKD in the germline V gene. The CDR3 nucleotides are TGTGCCACCAGTGACCGGACTAGCGGGGGTTCGGGGACCCAGTACTTC. Translated: CATSDRTSGGSGTQYF.

The chain is built from TRBV27 and TRBJ1-6, with D possibly TRBD1 on 5 matching bases. V gave up 3 bases and J gave up 9 bases, with 15 bases separating them. CDR1 MNHEY and CDR2 SMNVEV come from the germline V gene (reference sequence). The CDR3 runs 15 residues. CDR3 DNA: TGTGCCAGCAGTTTGAGCGGGGCGCGGGGTTCACCCCTCCACTTT. Protein product: CASSLSGARGSPLHF.

The rearrangement uses TRBV5-8 and TRBJ2-5; tentatively, D is TRBD1 (6 bases). The germline V gene has CDR1 SGHTS and CDR2 YDEGEE. The CDR3 runs to 15 residues. Trimming shortened V by 7 bases and J by 9 bases, and 25 bases separated the two germline ends. Written as DNA, the CDR3 is TGTGCCAGCTTCCGAATCCGGGACATAAATCGGGCCCAGTACTTC. Its translation is CASFRIRDINRAQYF. The full variable domain, in which reference TRBV5-8 and TRBJ2-5 provide the parts outside the CDR3, is EAGVTQSPTHLIKTRGQQATLRCSPISGHTSVYWYQQALGLGLQFLLWYDEGEERNRGNFPPRFSGRQFPNYSSELNVNALELEDSALYLCASFRIRDINRAQYFGPGTRLLVL.

This clone was seen only a few times. The V call is TRBV9, the J call TRBJ2-5; 14 bases match TRBD2. Germline-derived CDR1 and CDR2 are SGDLS and YYNGEE. The CDR3 spans 17 residues. V lost 4 bases, J lost 1 base, and 6 bases stayed unmatched. CDR3 region: CASSQGTSGGPQETQYF. DNA for the CDR3: TGTGCCAGCAGCCAAGGGACTAGCGGGGGCCCCCAAGAGACCCAGTACTTC.

This clone was picked up a small number of times. This chain's CDR3 is CASSVGRGGAGAGELFF. CDR3 coding DNA: TGTGCCAGCAGCGTAGGTCGCGGGGGGGCAGGTGCCGGGGAGCTGTTTTTT. This rearrangement joins TRBV9 to TRBJ2-2, with 9 positions matching TRBD2. Germline CDR1 SGDLS, CDR2 YYNGEE. Trimming removed 0 bases from V and 6 bases from J; junction bases left unmatched: 9. This CDR3 contains 17 residues. Drawing the rest from reference TRBV9 and TRBJ2-2, the complete variable domain is DSGVTQTPKHLITATGQRVTLRCSPRSGDLSVYWYQQSLDQGLQFLIQYYNGEERAKGNILERFSAQQFPDLHSELNLSSLELGDSALYFCASSVGRGGAGAGELFFGEGSRLTVL.

V usage is TRBV25-1 and J usage is TRBJ1-2; D unclear. The germline gives CDR1 MGHDK, CDR2 SYGVNS. The V gene lost 0 bases and the J gene lost 4 bases, with 18 bases spanning the gap. This CDR3 contains 17 residues. CDR3 sequence: CASSEYPRRAVVYGYTF. In DNA form, the CDR3 reads TGTGCCAGCAGTGAATATCCCAGGCGGGCAGTAGTCTATGGCTACACCTTC.

The genes are TRBV10-3 and TRBJ2-7; weak D call: TRBD1 (6 bases). CDR1 is ENHRY and CDR2 is SYGVKD in the germline V gene. The CDR3 runs to 13 residues. V was cut by 10 bases and J by 3 bases, with 16 bases left in between. In DNA form, the CDR3 reads TGTGCCACAACAGGACAGCCAAGCTACGAGCAGTACTTC. Protein product: CATTGQPSYEQYF.

The chain couples TRBV9 to TRBJ1-5; D is possibly TRBD1 (5 bases). This CDR3 comprises 15 residues. Looked up from germline, CDR1 is SGDLS and CDR2 is YYNGEE. The V gene lost 2 bases and the J gene lost 3 bases, with 12 bases spanning the gap. The CDR3 loop reads CASSVYGGANQPQHF. CDR3 coding DNA: TGTGCCAGCAGCGTCTACGGGGGAGCCAATCAGCCCCAGCATTTT.

This chain uses TRBV7-2 with TRBJ2-7; D might be TRBD2 (5 bases). Trimming removed 0 bases at V and 5 bases at J, with 14 bases between. The length of the CDR3 is 15 residues. Per the germline V gene, CDR1 is SGHTA and CDR2 is FQGNSA. The CDR3 DNA sequence: TGTGCCAGCAGCTTAGCTTGGGGAGCTGGAAACGAGCAGTACTTC. Translating it yields CASSLAWGAGNEQYF.

The gene calls are TRBV28 and TRBJ2-1, with D possibly TRBD1 on 7 matching bases. The CDR3 covers 16 residues. Per germline, CDR1 MDHEN and CDR2 SYDVKM. V lost 7 bases and J 3 bases, leaving 19 bases between the germline ends. The CDR3 region is CASKHRGGGFYNEQFF. The CDR3 DNA reads TGTGCCAGCAAACACAGGGGCGGAGGGTTCTACAATGAGCAGTTCTTC. The whole variable domain, filled in from reference TRBV28 and TRBJ2-1, reads DVKVTQSSRYLVKRTGEKVFLECVQDMDHENMFWYRQDPGLGLRLIYFSYDVKMKEKGDIPEGYSVSREKKERFSLILESASTNQTSMYLCASKHRGGGFYNEQFFGPGTRLTVL.

The chain is built from TRBV3-1 (or the pseudogene TRBV3-2) and TRBJ1-2; 8 bases agree with TRBD1. The CDR3 covers 15 residues. Unmatched junction bases numbered 7, after V lost 1 base and J lost 6 bases. Germline CDR1 LGHDT, CDR2 YNNKEL (reference sequence). The DNA for the CDR3 is TGTGCCAGCAGCCAAGCCACGGACAGGGTCCATGGCTACACCTTC. Translation gives CASSQATDRVHGYTF.

The rearrangement joins TRBV6-2 or TRBV6-3 to TRBJ2-3, with D perhaps matching TRBD2 (7 bases). In germline, CDR1 is MNHEY, CDR2 SVGEGT. V was trimmed by 2 bases and J by 4 bases, leaving 25 bases between them. The CDR3 is 19 residues long. The CDR3 region is CASSYPAPARGASADTQYF. CDR3 in DNA: TGTGCCAGCAGTTACCCCGCTCCAGCCCGGGGGGCTAGCGCAGATACGCAGTATTTT.

V usage is TRBV7-9 and J usage is TRBJ1-1; perhaps TRBD1 as D (6 bases). CDR1 SEHNR and CDR2 FQNEAQ come from the germline V gene (reference sequence). This CDR3 has 15 residues. V was pared by 3 bases and J by 5 bases, with 16 bases between. The CDR3 spells CASSFQGLRVTEAFF. In DNA form, the CDR3 reads TGTGCCAGCAGCTTTCAGGGGTTGAGGGTGACTGAAGCTTTCTTT.

V and J are TRBV2 and TRBJ2-7; the match to TRBD1 covers 9 bases. The V gene end was trimmed by 2 bases and the J gene end by 6 bases; junction bases not matched to a gene: 5. In germline, CDR1 is SNHLY, CDR2 FYNNEI. This CDR3 is built from 14 residues. Written as DNA, the CDR3 is TGTGCCAGCAGTGAACGGGACAGGGCTGGCGAGCAGTACTTC. Translated, it gives CASSERDRAGEQYF.

The chain uses TRBV6-5 and TRBJ1-1, with 8 positions matching TRBD1. The V segment lost 6 bases and the J segment 10 bases; nucleotides outside the gene matches: 16. CDR1 MNHEY and CDR2 SVGAGI come from the germline V gene. This CDR3 region has 15 residues. The CDR3 here is CASSDDRGGLSGAFF. The CDR3 bases are TGTGCCAGCAGCGATGACAGGGGAGGGCTTTCGGGAGCTTTCTTT.

The J gene is TRBJ2-3, the V gene TRBV19; D is uncertain. The ends were cut back, 3 bases at V and 2 bases at J, with 9 bases in the middle. Germline CDR1 and CDR2: LNHDA and SQIVND (reference sequence). The CDR3 totals 14 residues. The CDR3 here is CASSIWQITDTQYF. The CDR3 coding sequence is TGTGCCAGTAGTATTTGGCAGATCACAGATACGCAGTATTTT.

V and J are TRBV5-6 and TRBJ1-2; 7 nucleotides match TRBD1. The V and J ends lost 5 bases and 4 bases, in that order; junction bases with no gene match: 2. The germline CDR1 and CDR2 sequences are SGHDT and YYEEEE. The CDR3 totals 12 residues. The CDR3 protein is CASRGQTYGYTF. CDR3 nucleotide sequence: TGTGCCAGCAGGGGACAGACCTATGGCTACACCTTC.

The V and J genes are TRBV6-6 and TRBJ2-5; tentatively, D is TRBD1 (6 bases). V shed 5 bases and J shed 7 bases, with 11 bases lying between them. This CDR3 comprises 12 residues. Germline assignment: CDR1 MNHNY and CDR2 SVGAGI (reference sequence). The CDR3 region is CASSDRGGTQYF. The DNA for the CDR3 is TGTGCCAGCAGTGACCGAGGGGGGACCCAGTACTTC.

This sequence joins TRBV5-1 and TRBJ1-1, with a possible D match to TRBD1 (5 bases). Germline-derived CDR1 and CDR2 are SGHRS and YFSETQ. The CDR3 spans 16 residues. V shed 3 bases and J shed 2 bases, with 17 bases lying between them. DNA for the CDR3: TGCGCCAGCAGCTCCTGGGATAGGACACTAAACACTGAAGCTTTCTTT. Translating it yields CASSSWDRTLNTEAFF.

The chain combines TRBV5-6 with TRBJ1-6, with unresolved D. The CDR3 loop spans 16 amino acids. Trimming took off 2 bases at V and 6 bases at J, with 15 bases between the two ends. Germline V lookup: CDR1 SGHDT, CDR2 YYEEEE. The CDR3 region has the DNA TGTGCCAGCAGCTTTCGAGCCTCTCTAGCTAATTCACCCCTCCACTTT. Amino acids: CASSFRASLANSPLHF.

The J gene is TRBJ1-2, the V gene TRBV27; perhaps TRBD1 as D (5 bases). Germline V CDR1 and CDR2: MNHEY, SMNVEV (reference sequence). CDR3 size: 19 residues. Trimming cost V 3 bases and J 3 bases, with 26 bases left between them. The CDR3 here is CASSLRPVWQGSLHYGYTF. In DNA form, the CDR3 reads TGTGCCAGCAGTTTGAGACCGGTGTGGCAGGGTTCTTTGCACTATGGCTACACCTTC.